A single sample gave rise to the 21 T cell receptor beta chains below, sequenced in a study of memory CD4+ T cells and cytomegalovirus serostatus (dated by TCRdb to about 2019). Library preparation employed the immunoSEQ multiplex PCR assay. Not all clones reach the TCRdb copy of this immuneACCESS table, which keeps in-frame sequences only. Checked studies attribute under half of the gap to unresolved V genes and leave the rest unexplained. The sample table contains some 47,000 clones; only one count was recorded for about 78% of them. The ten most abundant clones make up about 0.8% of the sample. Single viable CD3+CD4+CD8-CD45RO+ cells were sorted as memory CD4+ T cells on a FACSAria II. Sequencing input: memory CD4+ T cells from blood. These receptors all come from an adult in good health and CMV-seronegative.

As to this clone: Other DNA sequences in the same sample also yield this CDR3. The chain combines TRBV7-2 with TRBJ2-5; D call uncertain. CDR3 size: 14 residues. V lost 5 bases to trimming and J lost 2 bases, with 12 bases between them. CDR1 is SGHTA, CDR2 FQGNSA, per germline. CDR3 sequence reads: CASSLDGRQETQYF. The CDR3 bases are TGTGCCAGCAGCCTAGACGGAAGACAAGAGACCCAGTACTTC.

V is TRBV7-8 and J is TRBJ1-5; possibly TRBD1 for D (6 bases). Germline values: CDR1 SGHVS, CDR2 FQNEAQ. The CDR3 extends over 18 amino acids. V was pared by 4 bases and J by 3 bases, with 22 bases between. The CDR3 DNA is TGTGCCAGCAGCTCCTTCGACATGCAGGGGACAATCAATCAGCCCCAGCATTTT. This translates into CASSSFDMQGTINQPQHF.

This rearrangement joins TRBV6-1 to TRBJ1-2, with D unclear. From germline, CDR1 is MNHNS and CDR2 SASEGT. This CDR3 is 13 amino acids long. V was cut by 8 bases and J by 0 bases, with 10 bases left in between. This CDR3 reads CASEQLANYGYTF. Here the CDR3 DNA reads TGTGCCAGCGAGCAACTGGCTAACTATGGCTACACCTTC.

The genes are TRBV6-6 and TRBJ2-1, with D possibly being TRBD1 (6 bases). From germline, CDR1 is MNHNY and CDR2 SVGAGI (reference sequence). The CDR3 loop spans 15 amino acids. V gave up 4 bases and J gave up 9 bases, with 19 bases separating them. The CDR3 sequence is CASSSAQGSVAEQFF. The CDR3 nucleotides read TGTGCCAGCAGTTCGGCTCAGGGGTCTGTTGCTGAGCAGTTCTTC.

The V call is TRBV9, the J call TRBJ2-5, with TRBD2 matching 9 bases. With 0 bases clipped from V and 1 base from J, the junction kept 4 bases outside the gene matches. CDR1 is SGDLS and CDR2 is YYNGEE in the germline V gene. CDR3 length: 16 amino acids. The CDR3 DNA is TGTGCCAGCAGCGTAGGGCCAGCGGGGGGCCAAGAGACCCAGTACTTC. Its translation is CASSVGPAGGQETQYF. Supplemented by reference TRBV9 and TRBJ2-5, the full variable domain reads DSGVTQTPKHLITATGQRVTLRCSPRSGDLSVYWYQQSLDQGLQFLIQYYNGEERAKGNILERFSAQQFPDLHSELNLSSLELGDSALYFCASSVGPAGGQETQYFGPGTRLLVL.

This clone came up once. The CDR3 loop reads CASSAGTGRNTEAFF. The CDR3 coding sequence is TGTGCCAGCAGCGCTGGGACAGGGAGGAACACTGAAGCTTTCTTT. This chain links TRBV5-4 with TRBJ1-1; TRBD1 aligns across 9 bases. Germline CDR1 reads SGHNT; CDR2 reads YYREEE (reference sequence). This CDR3 is built from 15 residues. V dropped 4 bases and J dropped 1; count of bases not matched to a gene: 5.

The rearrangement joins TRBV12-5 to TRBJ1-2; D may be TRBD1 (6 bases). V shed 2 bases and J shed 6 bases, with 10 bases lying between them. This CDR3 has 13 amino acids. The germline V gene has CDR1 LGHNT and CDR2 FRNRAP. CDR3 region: CASGLPGGHGYTF. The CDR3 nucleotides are TGTGCTAGTGGTTTGCCGGGGGGCCATGGCTACACCTTC.

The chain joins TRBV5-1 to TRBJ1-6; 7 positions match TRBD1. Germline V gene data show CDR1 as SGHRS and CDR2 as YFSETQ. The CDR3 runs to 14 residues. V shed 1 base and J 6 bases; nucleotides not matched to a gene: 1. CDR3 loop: CASSLPGGNSPLHF. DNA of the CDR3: TGCGCCAGCAGCTTGCCAGGGGGTAATTCACCCCTCCACTTT.

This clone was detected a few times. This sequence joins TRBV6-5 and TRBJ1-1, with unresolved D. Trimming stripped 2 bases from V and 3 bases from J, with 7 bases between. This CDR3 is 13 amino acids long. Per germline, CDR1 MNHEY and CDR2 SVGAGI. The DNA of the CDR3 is TGTGCCAGCAGTTACATAGGGTACACTGAAGCTTTCTTT. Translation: CASSYIGYTEAFF.

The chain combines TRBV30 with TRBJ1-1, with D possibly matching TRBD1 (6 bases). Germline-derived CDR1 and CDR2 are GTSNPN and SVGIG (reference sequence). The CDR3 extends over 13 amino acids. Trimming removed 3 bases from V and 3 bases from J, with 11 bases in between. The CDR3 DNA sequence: TGTGCCTGGAGCAAGGGGGGGGACACTGAAGCTTTCTTT. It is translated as CAWSKGGDTEAFF.

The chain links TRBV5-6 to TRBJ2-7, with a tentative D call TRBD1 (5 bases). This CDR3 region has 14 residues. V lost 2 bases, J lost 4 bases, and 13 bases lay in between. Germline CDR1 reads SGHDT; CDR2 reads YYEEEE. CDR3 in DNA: TGTGCCAGCAGCTTTGGGGCGTTTATGTACGAGCAGTACTTC. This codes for CASSFGAFMYEQYF.

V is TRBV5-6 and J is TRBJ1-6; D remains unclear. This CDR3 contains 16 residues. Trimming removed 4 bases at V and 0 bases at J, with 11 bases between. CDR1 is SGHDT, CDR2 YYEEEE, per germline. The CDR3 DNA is TGTGCCAGCAGCCCCCCAGCCAGCTCCTATAATTCACCCCTCCACTTT. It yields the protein CASSPPASSYNSPLHF.

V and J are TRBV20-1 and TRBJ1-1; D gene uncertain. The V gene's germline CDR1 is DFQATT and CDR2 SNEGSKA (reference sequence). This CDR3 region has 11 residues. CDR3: CRYQDGTEAFF. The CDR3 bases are TGCAGGTATCAAGACGGCACTGAAGCTTTCTTT.

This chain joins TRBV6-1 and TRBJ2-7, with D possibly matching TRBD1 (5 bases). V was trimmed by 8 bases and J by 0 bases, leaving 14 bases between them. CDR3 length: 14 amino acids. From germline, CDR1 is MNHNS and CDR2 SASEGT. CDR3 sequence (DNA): TGTGCCAGCTCGTGGTTGGACACCTCCTACGAGCAGTACTTC. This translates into CASSWLDTSYEQYF.

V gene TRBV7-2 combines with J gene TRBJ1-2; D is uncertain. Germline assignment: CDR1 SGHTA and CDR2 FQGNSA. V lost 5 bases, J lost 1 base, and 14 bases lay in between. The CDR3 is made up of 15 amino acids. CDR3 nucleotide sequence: TGTGCCAGCAGCCCCCGGACGGGTGATAACTATGGCTACACCTTC. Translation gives CASSPRTGDNYGYTF.

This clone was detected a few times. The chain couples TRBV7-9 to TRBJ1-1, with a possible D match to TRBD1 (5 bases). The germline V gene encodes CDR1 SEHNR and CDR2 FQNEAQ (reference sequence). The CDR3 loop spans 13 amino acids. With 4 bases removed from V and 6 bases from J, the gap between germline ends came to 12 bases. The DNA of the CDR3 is TGTGCCAGCAGCTCTAGAACGGGGGCTGAAGCTTTCTTT. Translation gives CASSSRTGAEAFF.

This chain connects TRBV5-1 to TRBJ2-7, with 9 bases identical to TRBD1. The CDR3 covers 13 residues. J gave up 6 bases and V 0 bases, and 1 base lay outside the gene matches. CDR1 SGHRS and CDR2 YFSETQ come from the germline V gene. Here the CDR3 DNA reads TGCGCCAGCAGCTTGGGGGACAGGGCCGAGCAGTACTTC. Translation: CASSLGDRAEQYF.

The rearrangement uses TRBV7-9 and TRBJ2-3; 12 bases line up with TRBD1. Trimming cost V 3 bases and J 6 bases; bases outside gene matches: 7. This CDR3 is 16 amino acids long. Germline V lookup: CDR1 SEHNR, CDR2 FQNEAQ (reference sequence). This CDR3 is CASSFRGQGAGDTQYF. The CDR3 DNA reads TGTGCCAGCAGCTTCAGGGGACAGGGGGCCGGGGATACGCAGTATTTT.

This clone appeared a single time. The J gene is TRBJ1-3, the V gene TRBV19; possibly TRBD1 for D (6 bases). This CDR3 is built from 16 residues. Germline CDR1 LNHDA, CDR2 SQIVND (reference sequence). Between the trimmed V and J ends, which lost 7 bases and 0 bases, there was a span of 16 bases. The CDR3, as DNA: TGTGCCAGTATCTCCTCGGGGGGGCACTCTGGAAACACCATATATTTT. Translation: CASISSGGHSGNTIYF.

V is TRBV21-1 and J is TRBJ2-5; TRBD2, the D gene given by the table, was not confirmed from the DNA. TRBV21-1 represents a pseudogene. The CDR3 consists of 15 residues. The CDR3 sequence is CASSQTSGVQETQYF. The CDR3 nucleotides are TGTGCCAGCAGTCAGACTAGCGGGGTTCAAGAGACCCAGTACTTC.

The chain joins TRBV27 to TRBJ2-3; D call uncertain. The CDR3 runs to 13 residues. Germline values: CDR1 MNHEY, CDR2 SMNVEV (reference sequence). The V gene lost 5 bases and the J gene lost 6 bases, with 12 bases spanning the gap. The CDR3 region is CASSRLVGDTQYF. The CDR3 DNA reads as TGTGCCAGCAGTCGGTTAGTGGGGGATACGCAGTATTTT.